These 25 T cell receptor beta chains originate from one sample sequenced in a study of shared clonotypes between healthy human individuals. Cells designated naive CD8 were CD45RO-negative and were positively selected for CCR7, with terminally differentiated effector memory CD45RA+ cells excluded. Using immunoSEQ multiplex PCR, the repertoire was profiled, and TCRdb retains in-frame clones only, with some absent. The sample holds roughly 2.1 million clones; just over 90% are singletons and the top ten take more than 1.5%. Sequenced input: naive CD8+ T cells from PBMCs. These receptor sequences come from a man aged 18-30 years in good health. Some clones in this sample may be carry-over from other donors' samples.

The chain is built from TRBV5-1 and TRBJ2-7; D ambiguous. Germline V lookup: CDR1 SGHRS, CDR2 YFSETQ. The CDR3 covers 13 residues. Trimming stripped 4 bases from V and 0 bases from J, with 8 bases between. The chain's CDR3 is CASSARPSYEQYF. CDR3 nucleotides: TGCGCCAGCAGCGCCCGGCCCTCCTACGAGCAGTACTTC.

As to this clone: Different DNA sequences within this sample yield the same CDR3. V is TRBV29-1 and J is TRBJ2-2; the match to TRBD1 covers 7 bases. The CDR3 sequence is 13 residues long. Per the germline V gene, CDR1 is SQVTM and CDR2 is ANQGSEA. V lost 6 bases to trimming and J lost 0 bases; unmatched junction nucleotides: 1. CDR3 in amino acids: CSVGQANTGELFF. As DNA, the CDR3 is TGCAGCGTCGGACAGGCGAACACCGGGGAGCTGTTTTTT.

This chain uses TRBV6-5 with TRBJ2-3; TRBD1 is a possible D gene (6 bases). The germline V gene encodes CDR1 MNHEY and CDR2 SVGAGI. This CDR3 is 14 amino acids long. Trimming took off 3 bases at V and 3 bases at J, with 10 bases between the two ends. In DNA, the CDR3 is TGTGCCAGCAGTTATAGACAGGAAACAGATACGCAGTATTTT. Protein sequence: CASSYRQETDTQYF.

The V gene is TRBV4-1, the J gene TRBJ1-1; TRBD1 aligns across 7 bases. With V trimmed by 3 bases and J by 8 bases, 6 bases remained unmatched. This CDR3 has 13 residues. Germline-derived CDR1 and CDR2 are MGHRA and YSYEKL. The CDR3 nucleotides read TGCGCCAGCAGCCAGACCGGGACAGCCGAAGCTTTCTTT. This encodes CASSQTGTAEAFF.

The chain employs TRBV11-2 and TRBJ2-7, with a possible D match to TRBD2 (5 bases). Looked up from germline, CDR1 is SGHAT and CDR2 is FQNNGV. Deletions cut 1 base from V and 3 bases from J, with 10 bases between. The CDR3 length is 14 residues. This chain's CDR3 is CASSLGAAGYEQYF. In DNA form, the CDR3 reads TGTGCCAGCAGCTTAGGAGCGGCGGGCTACGAGCAGTACTTC.

The rearrangement joins TRBV7-9 to TRBJ2-7; 10 bases match TRBD2. Germline CDR1 SEHNR, CDR2 FQNEAQ (reference sequence). Losses at the gene ends were 1 base for V and 0 bases for J; bases not matched to a gene: 6. The CDR3 spans 17 residues. The CDR3 DNA follows: TGTGCCAGCAGCTTAGTCCCGGCTAGCGGGAGCTCCTACGAGCAGTACTTC. Encoded protein: CASSLVPASGSSYEQYF.

This chain links TRBV4-1 with TRBJ2-7, with 9 bases matching TRBD2. With V trimmed by 4 bases and J by 5 bases, 6 bases remained unmatched. CDR3 length: 14 amino acids. Germline-derived CDR1 and CDR2 are MGHRA and YSYEKL. The CDR3 is CASSPGVAGDEQYF. CDR3 bases: TGCGCCAGCAGCCCCGGGGTAGCGGGAGACGAGCAGTACTTC.

This clone was counted a single time. The CDR3 region has the DNA TGTGCCAGCATATCTCCGGCTAGCGGACACACAGATACGCAGTATTTT. This gives the protein CASISPASGHTDTQYF. The gene calls are TRBV11-2 and TRBJ2-3; 7 nucleotides line up with TRBD2. The CDR3 contains 16 residues. Germline V gives CDR1 SGHAT, CDR2 FQNNGV. Trimming removed 7 bases from V and 2 bases from J; junction bases left unmatched: 12.

This chain links TRBV29-1 with TRBJ2-7; 7 bases map to TRBD2. The CDR3 covers 12 residues. Losses at the gene ends were 6 bases for V and 5 bases for J; bases not matched to a gene: 7. The germline V gene has CDR1 SQVTM and CDR2 ANQGSEA. The CDR3 protein is CSVKGGFDEQYF. The CDR3 nucleotides read TGCAGCGTAAAGGGAGGGTTCGACGAGCAGTACTTC.

The gene calls are TRBV6-1 and TRBJ1-2; D remains unclear. V lost 4 bases to trimming and J lost 7 bases, with 10 bases between them. Germline V gene lookup returns CDR1 MNHNS and CDR2 SASEGT. This CDR3 contains 12 residues. The CDR3 loop reads CASSVATFGYTF. The CDR3 DNA follows: TGTGCCAGCAGTGTAGCGACCTTTGGCTACACCTTC.

This chain connects TRBV9 to TRBJ2-1; possibly TRBD2 for D (5 bases). Trimming stripped 3 bases from V and 11 bases from J, with 18 bases between. The CDR3 has 14 amino acids. Germline V gene lookup returns CDR1 SGDLS and CDR2 YYNGEE. Written as DNA, the CDR3 is TGTGCCAGCAGCGCCGAGAACCGGGAATACAAGCAGTTCTTC. Translation: CASSAENREYKQFF.

The chain is built from TRBV27 and TRBJ1-5; D is undetermined. V was shortened by 8 bases and J by 0 bases, with 11 bases between the two germline ends. CDR3 length equals 14 residues. Germline assignment: CDR1 MNHEY and CDR2 SMNVEV (reference sequence). The CDR3 here is CASAQDHSNQPQHF. CDR3 bases: TGTGCCAGCGCTCAGGATCATAGCAATCAGCCCCAGCATTTT.

The gene calls are TRBV7-2 and TRBJ2-7; 9 bases align to TRBD1. The CDR3 consists of 15 residues. Looked up from germline, CDR1 is SGHTA and CDR2 is FQGNSA. Germline trimming cut 6 bases from V and 5 bases from J; bases unmatched to any gene: 11. Written as DNA, the CDR3 is TGTGCCAGCAGTCTTACCGGGACAGGGTCCCACGAGCAGTACTTC. It encodes CASSLTGTGSHEQYF.

This clone was seen only once. The CDR3 sequence: CASSYGSGGSNEQFF. CDR3 nucleotides: TGTGCCAGCAGTTACGGCTCTGGCGGGAGCAATGAGCAGTTCTTC. The chain recombines TRBV6-6 with TRBJ2-1, with TRBD2 matching over 7 bases. V dropped 2 bases and J dropped 6; count of bases not matched to a gene: 7. Germline V CDR1 and CDR2: MNHNY, SVGAGI (reference sequence). The CDR3 has 15 amino acids.

The chain is built from TRBV6-1 and TRBJ2-4; either TRBD1 or TRBD2 may supply D (5 bases each). The CDR3 loop spans 15 amino acids. Per germline, CDR1 MNHNS and CDR2 SASEGT. Trimming took off 4 bases at V and 1 base at J, with 11 bases between the two ends. CDR3 sequence: CASSGGTFAKNIQYF. The CDR3 DNA reads TGTGCCAGCAGTGGAGGGACCTTCGCCAAAAACATTCAGTACTTC.

The CDR3: CASSPSGNNEQFF. CDR3 coding DNA: TGTGCCAGCAGCCCTAGCGGGAATAATGAGCAGTTCTTC. The genes are TRBV9 and TRBJ2-1, with 9 bases lining up with TRBD2. The ends lost 4 bases at V and 7 bases at J; junction bases unmatched: 3. The CDR3 length is 13 residues. Germline loops: CDR1 SGDLS, CDR2 YYNGEE.

The rearrangement joins TRBV5-1 to TRBJ2-1; no clear D gene. This CDR3 contains 15 residues. Germline CDR1 SGHRS, CDR2 YFSETQ. Trimming removed 0 bases from V and 0 bases from J, with 7 bases in between. The CDR3 DNA reads TGCGCCAGCAGCTTGGACTCCTCCTCCTACAATGAGCAGTTCTTC. Its translation is CASSLDSSSYNEQFF.

This chain links TRBV6-1 with TRBJ2-7, with 7 positions matching TRBD1. Germline V lookup: CDR1 MNHNS, CDR2 SASEGT. CDR3 size: 15 residues. V lost 2 bases and J lost 4; bases outside the gene matches: 8. CDR3 protein: CASSENQGVSYEQYF. In DNA, the CDR3 is TGTGCCAGCAGTGAAAACCAGGGGGTGTCGTACGAGCAGTACTTC.

This clone was seen once. The CDR3 region has the DNA TGTGCCAGCAGATGGACAGCGGACTCTGGAAACACCATATATTTT. Its protein product is CASRWTADSGNTIYF. The V call is TRBV28, the J call TRBJ1-3; a weak D match, TRBD1 (6 bases). The germline V and J ends were trimmed by 6 bases and 0 bases, with 12 bases remaining between them. This CDR3 has 15 amino acids. From germline, CDR1 is MDHEN and CDR2 SYDVKM.

The chain couples TRBV28 to TRBJ1-5; no clear D. The CDR3 spans 14 residues. Germline loops: CDR1 MDHEN, CDR2 SYDVKM. Trimming cost V 4 bases and J 8 bases, with 15 bases left between them. CDR3: CASSSRGGEEPQHF. For the CDR3, the DNA is TGTGCCAGCAGTTCCCGGGGAGGTGAGGAGCCCCAGCATTTT.

The chain couples TRBV7-9 to TRBJ2-1; the match to TRBD2 covers 13 bases. This CDR3 contains 16 residues. Unmatched junction bases numbered 4, after V lost 5 bases and J lost 3 bases. Looked up from germline, CDR1 is SEHNR and CDR2 is FQNEAQ (reference sequence). CDR3 sequence reads: CASSPGTSGVYNEQFF. In DNA form, the CDR3 reads TGTGCCAGCAGCCCGGGGACTAGCGGGGTCTACAATGAGCAGTTCTTC. The full variable domain, in which reference TRBV7-9 and TRBJ2-1 provide the parts outside the CDR3, is DTGVSQNPRHKITKRGQNVTFRCDPISEHNRLYWYRQTLGQGPEFLTYFQNEAQLEKSRLLSDRFSAERPKGSFSTLEIQRTEQGDSAMYLCASSPGTSGVYNEQFFGPGTRLTVL.

V and J are TRBV15 and TRBJ1-1; no clear D gene. Germline CDR1 is LNHNV and CDR2 is YYDKDF (reference sequence). V shed 0 bases and J shed 0 bases, with 11 bases lying between them. There are 16 residues in the CDR3. The CDR3 protein is CATSRDGVAMNTEAFF. The CDR3 DNA follows: TGTGCCACCAGCAGAGACGGGGTGGCCATGAACACTGAAGCTTTCTTT.

The chain recombines TRBV15 with TRBJ2-7; TRBD2 is a possible D gene (6 bases). The CDR3 has 16 amino acids. Looked up from germline, CDR1 is LNHNV and CDR2 is YYDKDF (reference sequence). Trimming stripped 7 bases from V and 3 bases from J, with 22 bases between. CDR3 residues: CATTPSTSTYGYEQYF. Written as DNA, the CDR3 is TGTGCCACCACCCCATCAACTAGCACCTACGGCTACGAGCAGTACTTC.

The chain joins TRBV29-1 to TRBJ1-1; unclear D gene. This CDR3 comprises 11 residues. CDR1 is SQVTM and CDR2 is ANQGSEA in the germline V gene. Deletions cut 0 bases from V and 7 bases from J, with 6 bases between. This CDR3 reads CSVEDLVEAFF. In DNA form, the CDR3 reads TGCAGCGTTGAAGACTTAGTTGAAGCTTTCTTT.

The V call is TRBV7-6, the J call TRBJ2-7; 7 nucleotides align to TRBD1. V was clipped by 1 base and J by 3 bases; unmatched bases: 6. The germline CDR1 and CDR2 sequences are SGHVS and FNYEAQ. CDR3 size: 15 residues. CDR3 loop: CASSLGGTEGYEQYF. CDR3 nucleotide sequence: TGTGCCAGCAGCTTAGGGGGGACAGAAGGCTACGAGCAGTACTTC.